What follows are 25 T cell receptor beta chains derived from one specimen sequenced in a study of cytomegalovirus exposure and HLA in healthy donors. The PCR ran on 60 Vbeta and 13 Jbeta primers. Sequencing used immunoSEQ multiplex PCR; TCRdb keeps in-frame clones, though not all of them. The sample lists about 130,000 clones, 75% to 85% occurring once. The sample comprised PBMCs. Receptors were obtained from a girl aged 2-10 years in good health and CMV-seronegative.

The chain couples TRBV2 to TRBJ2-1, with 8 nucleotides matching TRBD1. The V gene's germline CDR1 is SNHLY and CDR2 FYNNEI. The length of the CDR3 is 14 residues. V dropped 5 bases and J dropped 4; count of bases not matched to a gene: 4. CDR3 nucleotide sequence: TGTGCCAGCAGTACAGGGGGGTTTTACAATGAGCAGTTCTTC. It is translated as CASSTGGFYNEQFF.

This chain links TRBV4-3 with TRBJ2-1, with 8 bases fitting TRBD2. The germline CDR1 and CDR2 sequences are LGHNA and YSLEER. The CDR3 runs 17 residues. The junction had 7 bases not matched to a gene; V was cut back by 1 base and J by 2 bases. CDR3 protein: CASSQVRVGGAYNEQFF. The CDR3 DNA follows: TGCGCCAGCAGCCAAGTCAGAGTCGGGGGGGCCTACAATGAGCAGTTCTTC.

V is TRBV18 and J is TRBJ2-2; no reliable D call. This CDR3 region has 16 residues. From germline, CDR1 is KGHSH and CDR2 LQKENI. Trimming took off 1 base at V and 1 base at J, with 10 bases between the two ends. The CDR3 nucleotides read TGTGCCAGCTCACCACGTGGCGACATGAACACCGGGGAGCTGTTTTTT. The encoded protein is CASSPRGDMNTGELFF.

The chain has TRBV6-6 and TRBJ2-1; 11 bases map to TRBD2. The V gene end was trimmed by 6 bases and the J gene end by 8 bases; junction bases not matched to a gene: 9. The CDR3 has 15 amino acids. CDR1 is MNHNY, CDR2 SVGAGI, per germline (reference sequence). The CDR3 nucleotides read TGTGCCAGCAGCAGCGGACTAGCGGGCGGCTATGAGCAGTTCTTC. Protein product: CASSSGLAGGYEQFF.

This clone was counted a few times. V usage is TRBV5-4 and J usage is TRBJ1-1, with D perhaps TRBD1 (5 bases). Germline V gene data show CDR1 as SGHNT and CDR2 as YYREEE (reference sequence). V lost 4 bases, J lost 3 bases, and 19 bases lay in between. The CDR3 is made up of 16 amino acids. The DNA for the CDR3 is TGTGCCAGCAGCCCCGGTGGGGCCGCAAGTGACACTGAAGCTTTCTTT. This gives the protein CASSPGGAASDTEAFF.

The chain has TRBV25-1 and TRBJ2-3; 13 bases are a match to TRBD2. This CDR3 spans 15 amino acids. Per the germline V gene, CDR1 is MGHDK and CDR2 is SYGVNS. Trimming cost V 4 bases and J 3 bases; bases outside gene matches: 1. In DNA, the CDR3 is TGTGCCAGCAGTGCACTAGCGGGGGGGACAGATACGCAGTATTTT. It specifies CASSALAGGTDTQYF.

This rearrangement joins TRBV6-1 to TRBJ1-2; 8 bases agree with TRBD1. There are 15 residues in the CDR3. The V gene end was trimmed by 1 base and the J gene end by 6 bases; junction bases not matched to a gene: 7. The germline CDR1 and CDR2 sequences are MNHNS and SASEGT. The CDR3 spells CASSEVLGQANGYTF. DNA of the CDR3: TGTGCCAGCAGTGAAGTGTTGGGACAGGCCAATGGCTACACCTTC.

The chain's CDR3 is CASSQTGGSYNEQFF. The CDR3 nucleotides read TGTGCCAGCAGTCAAACCGGGGGCTCCTACAATGAGCAGTTCTTC. The rearrangement uses TRBV7-3 and TRBJ2-1; tentative D call: TRBD2 (6 bases). V dropped 6 bases and J dropped 0 bases, with 12 bases sitting between them. The CDR3 runs to 15 residues. Looked up from germline, CDR1 is SGHTA and CDR2 is FQGTGA.

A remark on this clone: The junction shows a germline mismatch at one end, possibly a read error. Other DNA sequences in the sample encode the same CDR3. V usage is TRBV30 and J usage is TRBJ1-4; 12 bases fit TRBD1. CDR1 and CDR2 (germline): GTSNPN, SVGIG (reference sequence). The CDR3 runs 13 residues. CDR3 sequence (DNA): TGTGCCGGGACAGGGGGCTTAAATGAAAAACTGTTCTTT. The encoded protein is CAGTGGLNEKLFF.

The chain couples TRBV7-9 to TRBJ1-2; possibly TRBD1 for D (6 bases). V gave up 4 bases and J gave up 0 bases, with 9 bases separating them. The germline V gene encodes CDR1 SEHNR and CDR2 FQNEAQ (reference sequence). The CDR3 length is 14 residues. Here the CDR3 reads CASSSQGSNYGYTF. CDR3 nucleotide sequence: TGTGCCAGCAGCTCACAGGGTTCTAACTATGGCTACACCTTC.

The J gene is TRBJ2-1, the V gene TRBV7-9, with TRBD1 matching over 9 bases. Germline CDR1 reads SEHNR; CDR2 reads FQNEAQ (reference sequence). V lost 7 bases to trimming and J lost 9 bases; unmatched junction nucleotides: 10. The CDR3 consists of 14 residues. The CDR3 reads CASITGTGNGEQFF. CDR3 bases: TGTGCCAGCATCACCGGGACAGGGAACGGTGAGCAGTTCTTC.

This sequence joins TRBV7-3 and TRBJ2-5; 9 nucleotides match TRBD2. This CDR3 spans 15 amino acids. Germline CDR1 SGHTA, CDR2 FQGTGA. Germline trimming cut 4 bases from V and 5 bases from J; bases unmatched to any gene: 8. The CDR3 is CASSWAGGPQETQYF. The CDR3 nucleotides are TGTGCCAGCAGCTGGGCGGGAGGGCCACAGGAGACCCAGTACTTC.

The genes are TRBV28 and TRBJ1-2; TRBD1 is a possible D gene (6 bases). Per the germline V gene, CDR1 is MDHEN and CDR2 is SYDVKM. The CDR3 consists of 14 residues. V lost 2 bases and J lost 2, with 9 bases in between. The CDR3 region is CASSLPGQNYGYTF. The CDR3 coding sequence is TGTGCCAGCAGTTTACCCGGACAGAACTATGGCTACACCTTC.

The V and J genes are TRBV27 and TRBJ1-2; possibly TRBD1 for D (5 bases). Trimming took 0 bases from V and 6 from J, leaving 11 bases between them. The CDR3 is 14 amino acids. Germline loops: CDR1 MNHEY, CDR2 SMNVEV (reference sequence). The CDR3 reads CASSLSAGYDGYTF. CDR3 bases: TGTGCCAGCAGTTTATCCGCAGGGTATGATGGCTACACCTTC.

The CDR3 loop is CASTTLLNRGRSDTQYF. The CDR3 bases are TGTGCCAGCACGACCCTACTGAACCGCGGGAGGTCAGATACGCAGTATTTT. The chain recombines TRBV2 with TRBJ2-3, with TRBD2 matching 8 bases. The CDR3 contains 17 residues. Unmatched junction bases numbered 16, after V lost 7 bases and J lost 4 bases. Germline CDR1 and CDR2: SNHLY and FYNNEI.

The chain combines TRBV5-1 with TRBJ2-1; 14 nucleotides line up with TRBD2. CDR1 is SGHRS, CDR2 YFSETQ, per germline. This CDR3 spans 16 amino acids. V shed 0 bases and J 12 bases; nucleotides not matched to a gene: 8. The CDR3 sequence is CASSLAGTSGGGRQFF. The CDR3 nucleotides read TGCGCCAGCAGCTTGGCCGGGACTAGCGGGGGAGGACGGCAGTTCTTC.

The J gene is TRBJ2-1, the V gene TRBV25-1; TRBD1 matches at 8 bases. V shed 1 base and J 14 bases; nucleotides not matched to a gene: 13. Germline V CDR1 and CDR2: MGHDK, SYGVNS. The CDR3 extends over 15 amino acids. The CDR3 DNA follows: TGTGCCAGCAGTGAATCCCTGGACAGGGAGTTTGGTGAGTTCTTC. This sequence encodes CASSESLDREFGEFF.

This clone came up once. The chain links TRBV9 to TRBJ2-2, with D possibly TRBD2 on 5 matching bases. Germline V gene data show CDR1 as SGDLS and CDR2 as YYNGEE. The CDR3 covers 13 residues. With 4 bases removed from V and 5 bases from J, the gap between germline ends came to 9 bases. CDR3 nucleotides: TGTGCCAGCAGCTTAGGAGGTACCGGGGAGCTGTTTTTT. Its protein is CASSLGGTGELFF.

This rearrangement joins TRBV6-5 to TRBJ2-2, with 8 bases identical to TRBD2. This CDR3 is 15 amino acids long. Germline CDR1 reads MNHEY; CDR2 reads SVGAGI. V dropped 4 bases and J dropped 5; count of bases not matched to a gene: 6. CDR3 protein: CASSSGGSGTGELFF. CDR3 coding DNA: TGTGCCAGCAGTTCGGGGGGGAGTGGGACCGGGGAGCTGTTTTTT.

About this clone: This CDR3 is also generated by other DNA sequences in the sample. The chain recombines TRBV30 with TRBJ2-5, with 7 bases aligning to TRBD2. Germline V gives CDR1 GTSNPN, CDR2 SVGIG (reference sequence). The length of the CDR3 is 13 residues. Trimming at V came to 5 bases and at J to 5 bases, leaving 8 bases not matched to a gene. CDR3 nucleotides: TGTGCCTGGGGGTGGGGGGGGGAGGAGACCCAGTACTTC. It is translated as CAWGWGGEETQYF.

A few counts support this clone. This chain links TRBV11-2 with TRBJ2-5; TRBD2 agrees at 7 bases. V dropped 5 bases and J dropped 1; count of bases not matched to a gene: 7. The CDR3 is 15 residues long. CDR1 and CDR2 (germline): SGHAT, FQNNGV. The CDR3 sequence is CASSIRLAPQETQYF. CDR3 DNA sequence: TGTGCCAGCAGCATCAGACTAGCACCCCAAGAGACCCAGTACTTC.

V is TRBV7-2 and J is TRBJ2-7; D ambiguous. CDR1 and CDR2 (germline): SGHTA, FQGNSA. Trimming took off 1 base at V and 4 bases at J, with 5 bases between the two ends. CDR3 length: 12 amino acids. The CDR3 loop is CASSLDYYEQYF. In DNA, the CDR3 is TGTGCCAGCAGCTTAGACTATTACGAGCAGTACTTC.

The CDR3 protein is CASSSSSGNTIYF. DNA of the CDR3: TGCGCCAGCAGCTCGAGCTCTGGAAACACCATATATTTT. V and J are TRBV5-1 and TRBJ1-3, with D unresolved. Germline CDR1 is SGHRS and CDR2 is YFSETQ. V lost 3 bases and J 0 bases, leaving 4 bases between the germline ends. The CDR3 runs 13 residues.

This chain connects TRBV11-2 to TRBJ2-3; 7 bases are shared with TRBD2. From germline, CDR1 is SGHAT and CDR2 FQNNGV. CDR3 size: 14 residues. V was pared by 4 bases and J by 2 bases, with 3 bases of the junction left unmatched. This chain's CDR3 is CASSSSGYTDTQYF. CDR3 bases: TGTGCCAGCAGCTCTAGCGGATACACAGATACGCAGTATTTT.

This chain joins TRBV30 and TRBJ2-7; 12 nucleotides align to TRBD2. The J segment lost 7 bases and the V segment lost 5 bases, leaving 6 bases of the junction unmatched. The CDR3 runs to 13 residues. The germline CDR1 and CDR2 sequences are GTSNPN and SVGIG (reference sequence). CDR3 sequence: CAWLTSGRGEQYF. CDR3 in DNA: TGTGCCTGGTTGACTAGCGGGAGAGGGGAGCAGTACTTC.